Below are 29 T cell receptor beta chains sequenced from a single sample in a study of blood T cell repertoires in COVID-19 (TCRdb year 2020). The method behind the library was the immunoSEQ multiplex PCR assay. This is the immuneACCESS table as TCRdb keeps it, with only in-frame sequences that have V and J called. A part of the clones is gone; compared with another copy, unresolved V genes explain less than half, and the rest is unexplained. This sample has roughly 76,000 clones in its table, and around 83% of those were observed once. The top ten constitute approximately 33% of the sample. Sequences were obtained from peripheral blood. The source is a woman in her 70s with acute or convalescent COVID-19.

This sequence joins TRBV6-5 and TRBJ1-1; D unresolved. Between the trimmed V and J ends, which lost 0 bases and 4 bases, there was a span of 9 bases. There are 14 residues in the CDR3. Germline V gene data show CDR1 as MNHEY and CDR2 as SVGAGI. The CDR3 spells CASSYSEGATEAFF. The CDR3 nucleotides are TGTGCCAGCAGTTACTCGGAGGGTGCCACTGAAGCTTTCTTT.

The chain uses TRBV2 and TRBJ2-7; 9 bases align to TRBD1. Trimming at V came to 6 bases and at J to 2 bases, leaving 5 bases not matched to a gene. Germline CDR1 and CDR2: SNHLY and FYNNEI. The length of the CDR3 is 14 residues. DNA for the CDR3: TGTGCCAGCAGACCGGGACAGGGACCCTACGAGCAGTACTTC. It translates to CASRPGQGPYEQYF. The variable domain in full, with the rest retrieved from reference TRBV2 and TRBJ2-7, is EPEVTQTPSHQVTQMGQEVILRCVPISNHLYFYWYRQILGQKVEFLVSFYNNEISEKSEIFDDQFSVERPDGSNFTLKIRSTKLEDSAMYFCASRPGQGPYEQYFGPGTRLTVT.

The genes are TRBV6-5 and TRBJ2-6; a weak D match, TRBD1 (5 bases). Germline CDR1 reads MNHEY; CDR2 reads SVGAGI. The germline V and J ends were trimmed by 1 base and 4 bases, with 11 bases remaining between them. The CDR3 consists of 16 residues. The CDR3 DNA follows: TGTGCCAGCAGTTACTTCGTTACAGGAGGGGCCAACGTCCTGACTTTC. Encoded protein: CASSYFVTGGANVLTF.

The gene calls are TRBV4-1 and TRBJ2-2, with 7 nucleotides matching TRBD2. Germline V gene data show CDR1 as MGHRA and CDR2 as YSYEKL. V was pared by 4 bases and J by 4 bases, with 15 bases of the junction left unmatched. This CDR3 is built from 18 residues. The CDR3: CASSLKRGTGGITGELFF. In DNA form, the CDR3 reads TGCGCCAGCAGCCTCAAGCGAGGGACGGGAGGCATCACCGGGGAGCTGTTTTTT.

This sequence joins TRBV24-1 and TRBJ1-5; the match to TRBD1 covers 7 bases. With V trimmed by 2 bases and J by 4 bases, 7 bases remained unmatched. The CDR3 is 16 residues long. Germline-derived CDR1 and CDR2 are KGHDR and SFDVKD. In DNA, the CDR3 is TGTGCCACCAGTGATTCCACCGGGACAGTTAATCAGCCCCAGCATTTT. The encoded protein is CATSDSTGTVNQPQHF.

This clone was seen only once. V is TRBV18 and J is TRBJ2-5, with TRBD2 matching over 8 bases. The length of the CDR3 is 17 residues. Germline CDR1 and CDR2: KGHSH and LQKENI. V trimming: 3 bases; J trimming: 1 base; junction bases outside the gene matches: 10. The CDR3 DNA sequence: TGTGCCAGCTCACCGACATCTAGTGCGGGAGGCCAAGAGACCCAGTACTTC. It is translated as CASSPTSSAGGQETQYF.

The chain links TRBV5-1 to TRBJ2-3; 9 positions match TRBD2. The CDR3 is made up of 16 amino acids. CDR1 is SGHRS and CDR2 is YFSETQ in the germline V gene. With 5 bases clipped from V and 2 bases from J, the junction kept 9 bases outside the gene matches. In DNA, the CDR3 is TGCGCCAGCAGTACAGATCCTAGCGGGGTCACAGATACGCAGTATTTT. Translated: CASSTDPSGVTDTQYF.

V usage is TRBV6-5 and J usage is TRBJ2-5; maybe TRBD2 (5 bases). Germline CDR1 and CDR2: MNHEY and SVGAGI. This CDR3 is built from 14 residues. Trimming took 5 bases from V and 1 from J, leaving 11 bases between them. CDR3 sequence (DNA): TGTGCCAGCAGTCAACGGGGTCCCCAAGAGACCCAGTACTTC. This codes for CASSQRGPQETQYF.

CDR3 in amino acids: CASSPWRVRGNTEAFF. CDR3 coding DNA: TGTGCCAGCAGTCCATGGAGAGTCAGGGGAAACACTGAAGCTTTCTTT. This chain links TRBV2 with TRBJ1-1; TRBD1 is a possible D gene (6 bases). Trimming removed 5 bases from V and 2 bases from J, with 18 bases in between. CDR3 length equals 16 residues. The germline V gene encodes CDR1 SNHLY and CDR2 FYNNEI.

V is TRBV2 and J is TRBJ2-7, with D hard to call. CDR3 length equals 14 residues. V gave up 3 bases and J gave up 2 bases, with 11 bases separating them. CDR1 is SNHLY and CDR2 is FYNNEI in the germline V gene. This chain's CDR3 is CASSEGRPPYEQYF. In DNA, the CDR3 is TGTGCCAGCAGTGAGGGCCGGCCCCCCTACGAGCAGTACTTC.

This chain joins TRBV5-5 and TRBJ1-6; D gene unclear. The V end lost 7 bases, the J end lost 10 bases, and 15 bases lay between the germline ends. The germline V gene encodes CDR1 SGHKS and CDR2 YYEKEE (reference sequence). The CDR3 totals 13 residues. CDR3 amino acids: CASSLERRSPLHF. In DNA form, the CDR3 reads TGTGCCAGCTCGCTCGAGAGGCGGTCACCCCTCCACTTT. Complete variable domain (other parts from reference TRBV5-5 and TRBJ1-6): DAGVTQSPTHLIKTRGQQVTLRCSPISGHKSVSWYQQVLGQGPQFIFQYYEKEERGRGNFPDRFSARQFPNYSSELNVNALLLGDSALYLCASSLERRSPLHFGNGTRLTVT.

V gene TRBV18 combines with J gene TRBJ1-1, with D unresolved. V was shortened by 5 bases and J by 3 bases, with 19 bases between the two germline ends. Germline lookup yields CDR1 KGHSH and CDR2 LQKENI. This CDR3 comprises 16 residues. As DNA, the CDR3 is TGTGCCAGCTCAAGTTCTTCGACGGAGGCGGACACTGAAGCTTTCTTT. This translates into CASSSSSTEADTEAFF.

The CDR3 sequence: CATSELTYLIHTGNTIYF. DNA for the CDR3: TGTGCCACCAGTGAACTGACTTATCTTATCCATACTGGAAACACCATATATTTT. This sequence joins TRBV24-1 and TRBJ1-3; D ambiguous. This CDR3 contains 18 residues. V was cut by 4 bases and J by 2 bases, with 20 bases left in between. CDR1 and CDR2 from the germline V gene are KGHDR and SFDVKD.

The chain joins TRBV6-2 or TRBV6-3 to TRBJ2-7; 8 bases align to TRBD1. The CDR3 contains 15 residues. CDR1 is MNHEY and CDR2 is SVGEGT in the germline V gene. The trim removed 4 bases at V and 4 bases at J, leaving 9 bases unmatched. In DNA, the CDR3 is TGTGCCAGCAGTTCGTTGGGGACAGGCAATTACGAGCAGTACTTC. Encoded protein: CASSSLGTGNYEQYF.

V gene TRBV5-4 combines with J gene TRBJ2-7; D is possibly TRBD1 (6 bases). Between the trimmed V and J ends, which lost 4 bases and 6 bases, there was a span of 20 bases. Germline CDR1 SGHNT, CDR2 YYREEE (reference sequence). The CDR3 runs to 15 residues. In DNA form, the CDR3 reads TGTGCCAGCAGCCCGGGTTACGACAGGTTGGGCGAGCAGTACTTC. Amino acids: CASSPGYDRLGEQYF.

This rearrangement joins TRBV19 to TRBJ1-1; D is possibly TRBD1 (6 bases). Germline CDR1 LNHDA, CDR2 SQIVND (reference sequence). The CDR3 runs 12 residues. V lost 3 bases to trimming and J lost 9 bases, with 11 bases between them. The CDR3 here is CASSIPGAKAFF. The CDR3 DNA is TGTGCCAGTAGTATCCCAGGGGCAAAAGCTTTCTTT.

In this sample, this clone turned up a few times. V gene TRBV10-3 combines with J gene TRBJ2-3; 9 bases line up with TRBD2. Unmatched junction bases numbered 12, after V lost 6 bases and J lost 2 bases. This CDR3 region has 17 residues. CDR1 and CDR2 (germline): ENHRY, SYGVKD. CDR3 region: CAISPGLAGEDTDTQYF. DNA of the CDR3: TGTGCCATCAGCCCGGGACTAGCAGGGGAGGACACAGATACGCAGTATTTT.

This clone has more than one count but fewer than ten. The gene calls are TRBV27 and TRBJ1-5; 10 positions agree with TRBD1. The CDR3 has 16 amino acids. Trimming removed 6 bases from V and 0 bases from J; junction bases left unmatched: 5. Germline lookup yields CDR1 MNHEY and CDR2 SMNVEV (reference sequence). The CDR3 loop is CASSRTGGNSNQPQHF. In DNA, the CDR3 is TGTGCCAGCAGCCGGACAGGGGGAAATAGCAATCAGCCCCAGCATTTT.

The chain uses TRBV9 and TRBJ2-2; D uncertain. The germline CDR1 and CDR2 sequences are SGDLS and YYNGEE. V was shortened by 2 bases and J by 4 bases, with 12 bases between the two germline ends. This CDR3 contains 15 residues. The DNA for the CDR3 is TGTGCCAGCAGCGTGACATTAGACGGCACCGGGGAGCTGTTTTTT. It translates to CASSVTLDGTGELFF.

CDR3 DNA: TGTGCCAGCAGTGAGGGCGGGACTAGCGGGGCGACCCAGTACTTC. It encodes CASSEGGTSGATQYF. The chain recombines TRBV2 with TRBJ2-5; 13 nucleotides match TRBD2. Trimming cost V 3 bases and J 7 bases; bases outside gene matches: 5. The CDR3 has 15 amino acids. Germline CDR1 SNHLY, CDR2 FYNNEI.

The gene calls are TRBV3-1 (or the pseudogene TRBV3-2) and TRBJ2-2; no clear D. This CDR3 has 12 residues. V was clipped by 1 base and J by 8 bases, with 5 bases between them. Germline values: CDR1 LGHDT, CDR2 YNNKEL (reference sequence). CDR3 in DNA: TGTGCCAGCAGCCAAGTGTCGGGGGAGCTGTTTTTT. Its protein product is CASSQVSGELFF.

V and J are TRBV27 and TRBJ1-2; 10 positions agree with TRBD1. The germline V gene has CDR1 MNHEY and CDR2 SMNVEV (reference sequence). V gave up 6 bases and J gave up 0 bases; unmatched junction bases: 4. CDR3 length: 15 amino acids. This CDR3 reads CASRGQGPTNYGYTF. CDR3 sequence (DNA): TGTGCCAGCAGGGGACAGGGGCCTACTAACTATGGCTACACCTTC.

This clone was counted a single time. V is TRBV10-2 and J is TRBJ1-5; the D is unclear. CDR3 length: 13 residues. Trimming pared 3 bases from V and 5 bases from J, leaving 8 bases between. Germline V gene sequence: CDR1 WSHSY, CDR2 SAAADI. CDR3 bases: TGCGCCAGCAGTGATTATCCTTATCAGCCCCAGCATTTT. Amino acids: CASSDYPYQPQHF.

The chain recombines TRBV7-9 with TRBJ1-2; 7 bases are shared with TRBD1. The CDR3 has 14 amino acids. Trimming took 4 bases from V and 9 from J; bases not matched to a gene: 11. Germline CDR1 and CDR2: SEHNR and FQNEAQ (reference sequence). CDR3 bases: TGTGCCAGCAGCTCGGGACAGTCGTGTAATAGCTACACCTTC. Translated: CASSSGQSCNSYTF.

As for this clone: Other DNA sequences in this sample translate to the same CDR3. The V gene is TRBV27, the J gene TRBJ1-5, with 12 bases that match TRBD1. Germline CDR1 MNHEY, CDR2 SMNVEV (reference sequence). The CDR3 runs 16 residues. V shed 1 base, J shed 5 bases, and the junction held 3 bases outside the gene matches. For the CDR3, the DNA is TGTGCCAGCAGTTTATTGGGGACAGGGGGCTATCAGCCCCAGCATTTT. Its translation is CASSLLGTGGYQPQHF.

The chain recombines TRBV28 with TRBJ1-2; unclear D gene. This CDR3 spans 16 amino acids. The V gene's germline CDR1 is MDHEN and CDR2 SYDVKM. Trimming pared 6 bases from V and 8 bases from J, leaving 25 bases between. CDR3 loop: CASRGLRLVPTSGYTF. As DNA, the CDR3 is TGTGCCAGCAGGGGTCTCCGACTCGTCCCCACTTCCGGCTACACCTTC.

This clone was observed a few times. This chain joins TRBV5-1 and TRBJ2-7; 8 positions agree with TRBD1. This CDR3 is 14 amino acids long. V was clipped by 5 bases and J by 5 bases; unmatched bases: 9. Germline V gene lookup returns CDR1 SGHRS and CDR2 YFSETQ. The CDR3 DNA reads as TGCGCCAGCAGACGGACAGGGACTCTGCACGAGCAGTACTTC. It yields the protein CASRRTGTLHEQYF.

The chain recombines TRBV18 with TRBJ2-5, with D tentatively TRBD1 (5 bases). CDR3 length: 15 residues. Between the trimmed V and J ends, which lost 1 base and 1 base, there was a span of 10 bases. Germline values: CDR1 KGHSH, CDR2 LQKENI. DNA of the CDR3: TGTGCCAGCTCACCACAAGCAGGGTTCCAAGAGACCCAGTACTTC. This codes for CASSPQAGFQETQYF.

The rearrangement joins TRBV18 to TRBJ2-7, with 7 positions matching TRBD2. The CDR3 has 14 residues. The V segment lost 0 bases and the J segment 1 base; nucleotides outside the gene matches: 0. Per germline, CDR1 KGHSH and CDR2 LQKENI. The CDR3 DNA sequence: TGTGCCAGCTCACCACCGGGACTATCCTACGAGCAGTACTTC. Its translation: CASSPPGLSYEQYF.